One sample yielded the 19 T cell receptor beta chains listed below, sequenced in a study of response to subunit inactivated influenza vaccine. TCRdb re-analysed the RT-PCR reads in MiXCR, keeping a single row per CDR3 protein. The sample contains hundreds of thousands of distinct CDR3 sequences, about 15% of which appear only once. Sequencing used PBMCs from blood, obtained 14 to 15 days before vaccination. The receptor source for this set is a man in his forties or fifties who received an inactivated influenza vaccine.

This clonotype was detected a few times. This chain connects TRBV7-2 to TRBJ1-1; TRBD1 matches at 8 bases. From germline, CDR1 is SGHTA and CDR2 FQGNSA. The V gene end was trimmed by 6 bases and the J gene end by 5 bases; junction bases not matched to a gene: 11. The CDR3 is 15 amino acids. The chain's CDR3 is CASRDRQGKETEAFF. The CDR3 coding sequence is TGTGCCAGCAGGGATAGACAGGGGAAGGAAACTGAAGCTTTCTTT.

The J gene is TRBJ2-1, the V gene TRBV21-1; TRBD2, as called in the table, went unchecked against the DNA. TRBV21-1 counts as a pseudogene. The CDR3 is 20 residues long. CDR3 nucleotide sequence: TGTGCCAGCAGCAATTTGCTGGGACTAGCGGCCCTTAGCTCCTACAATGAGCAGTTCTTC. Its translation is CASSNLLGLAALSSYNEQFF.

A few counts support this clonotype. The chain employs TRBV29-1 and TRBJ1-1; D is unclear. Germline-derived CDR1 and CDR2 are SQVTM and ANQGSEA. This CDR3 has 11 amino acids. The V end was cut by 4 bases, the J end by 6 bases, with 9 bases between. CDR3 in DNA: TGCAGCGTTGCCCGAAGGGCTGAAGCTTTCTTT. It translates to CSVARRAEAFF.

The chain recombines TRBV7-8 with TRBJ2-3, with D possibly matching TRBD2 (6 bases). The V end was cut by 5 bases, the J end by 5 bases, with 14 bases between. CDR3 length: 14 residues. Germline V CDR1 and CDR2: SGHVS, FQNEAQ. The DNA for the CDR3 is TGTGCCAGCAGCCCGGCGCGGGGAAAAGATACGCAGTATTTT. As protein: CASSPARGKDTQYF.

Only a few counts were recorded for this clonotype. The genes are TRBV7-8 and TRBJ2-5; TRBD1 might be the D (5 bases). The CDR3 has 13 residues. Looked up from germline, CDR1 is SGHVS and CDR2 is FQNEAQ. Trimming left V 7 bases short and J 4 bases short, with 13 bases between. CDR3: CASTWTMGETQYF. CDR3 coding DNA: TGTGCCAGCACCTGGACAATGGGAGAGACCCAGTACTTC.

This clonotype came up many times. The chain recombines TRBV4-2 with TRBJ2-7, with 7 bases lining up with TRBD1. Trimming at V came to 3 bases and at J to 0 bases, leaving 8 bases not matched to a gene. The CDR3 spans 16 residues. Germline CDR1 and CDR2: LGHNA and YNFKEQ. CDR3 nucleotide sequence: TGTGCCAGCAGCCAGACCGGGACAGAGAGCTCCTACGAGCAGTACTTC. This encodes CASSQTGTESSYEQYF.

This clonotype was detected many times. A junction boundary mismatches the germline segment, possibly from a read error. The V and J genes are TRBV11-2 and TRBJ2-5; D gene unclear. The CDR3 extends over 11 amino acids. Germline values: CDR1 SGHAT, CDR2 FQNNGV. This CDR3 is CASSGSLYPHF. CDR3 nucleotide sequence: TGTGCCAGCAGCGGGTCATTATATCCCCACTTC.

This clonotype was observed a few times. The CDR3 loop is CASSDYGVSQPQHF. CDR3 nucleotides: TGTGCCAGCAGCGACTACGGGGTAAGCCAGCCCCAGCATTTT. This sequence joins TRBV7-9 and TRBJ1-5; D is unclear. The V end lost 5 bases, the J end lost 7 bases, and 15 bases lay between the germline ends. The V gene's germline CDR1 is SEHNR and CDR2 FQNEAQ (reference sequence). CDR3 length: 14 residues.

The rearrangement joins TRBV5-6 to TRBJ1-2; TRBD1 aligns across 7 bases. The J segment lost 4 bases and the V segment lost 4 bases, leaving 10 bases of the junction unmatched. Germline CDR1 SGHDT, CDR2 YYEEEE. The CDR3 consists of 15 residues. The CDR3 sequence is CASSPKQGIRYGYTF. CDR3 DNA: TGTGCCAGCAGCCCAAAACAGGGGATACGCTATGGCTACACCTTC.

The chain employs TRBV2 and TRBJ2-5; TRBD2 aligns across 7 bases. The CDR3 has 16 amino acids. V gave up 7 bases and J gave up 2 bases; unmatched junction bases: 13. CDR1 is SNHLY and CDR2 is FYNNEI in the germline V gene. CDR3 sequence: CASTLTSGLPQETQYF. As DNA, the CDR3 is TGTGCCAGCACCTTGACCTCGGGACTACCACAAGAGACCCAGTACTTC.

The rearrangement joins TRBV7-9 to TRBJ2-7; TRBD1 agrees at 9 bases. The CDR3 is 15 residues long. Germline-derived CDR1 and CDR2 are SEHNR and FQNEAQ (reference sequence). Trimming removed 4 bases from V and 6 bases from J; junction bases left unmatched: 10. This chain's CDR3 is CASSSTRTGDREQYF. The CDR3 DNA follows: TGTGCCAGCAGCTCAACCCGGACAGGGGATCGCGAGCAGTACTTC.

The chain carries TRBV15 and TRBJ2-7, with D unclear. Trimming removed 5 bases from V and 0 bases from J, with 17 bases in between. Germline V lookup: CDR1 LNHNV, CDR2 YYDKDF (reference sequence). CDR3 length: 16 residues. CDR3 nucleotide sequence: TGTGCCACCAGCCCGGATGGGCAGACGCTCTCCTACGAGCAGTACTTC. This codes for CATSPDGQTLSYEQYF.

The chain joins TRBV4-3 to TRBJ1-1; D perhaps matches TRBD1 (5 bases). With 3 bases removed from V and 3 bases from J, the gap between germline ends came to 26 bases. CDR1 LGHNA and CDR2 YSLEER come from the germline V gene. The CDR3 sequence is 19 residues long. The CDR3 loop reads CASSHLATPKGHRYTEAFF. The CDR3 region has the DNA TGCGCCAGCAGCCATTTGGCCACGCCCAAAGGACACCGATACACTGAAGCTTTCTTT.

This clonotype was counted between two and nine times. The chain links TRBV3-1 to TRBJ2-3, with TRBD2 identical over 11 bases. The V and J ends lost 3 bases and 4 bases, in that order; junction bases with no gene match: 3. There are 15 residues in the CDR3. Germline CDR1 LGHDT, CDR2 YNNKEL (reference sequence). The CDR3 DNA sequence: TGTGCCAGCAGCCAGACTAGCGGGATAGCAGATACGCAGTATTTT. It encodes CASSQTSGIADTQYF.

The chain couples TRBV29-1 to TRBJ2-1; 10 nucleotides line up with TRBD2. Trimming took 7 bases from V and 3 from J; bases not matched to a gene: 21. Looked up from germline, CDR1 is SQVTM and CDR2 is ANQGSEA. The CDR3 extends over 19 amino acids. The DNA of the CDR3 is TGCAGCGCATCCAAAGGTGGTAGCGGGGGGCCCAGTCGCTACAATGAGCAGTTCTTC. Its protein product is CSASKGGSGGPSRYNEQFF.

Only a few counts were recorded for this clonotype. The J gene is TRBJ1-1, the V gene TRBV20-1; maybe TRBD1 (5 bases). The germline CDR1 and CDR2 sequences are DFQATT and SNEGSKA (reference sequence). This CDR3 is built from 16 residues. Trimming took off 0 bases at V and 0 bases at J, with 14 bases between the two ends. This CDR3 reads CSARDSRPGMNTEAFF. CDR3 bases: TGCAGTGCTAGAGATTCCCGGCCAGGGATGAACACTGAAGCTTTCTTT.

The chain has TRBV7-2 and TRBJ2-7; TRBD2 is a possible D gene (6 bases). CDR3 size: 12 residues. Trimming took off 5 bases at V and 5 bases at J, with 10 bases between the two ends. Germline V gene lookup returns CDR1 SGHTA and CDR2 FQGNSA. Here the CDR3 reads CASSPGTDEQYF. The CDR3, as DNA: TGTGCCAGCAGCCCCGGGACTGACGAGCAGTACTTC.

This clonotype appeared many times. The chain is built from TRBV29-1 and TRBJ2-5; D tentatively fits TRBD1 or TRBD2 (6 bases each). This CDR3 has 13 residues. Germline V gene sequence: CDR1 SQVTM, CDR2 ANQGSEA. The V end lost 1 base, the J end lost 4 bases, and 10 bases lay between the germline ends. The CDR3 DNA follows: TGCAGCGTTGAAGTATGGGGGGCAGAGACCCAGTACTTC. It translates to CSVEVWGAETQYF.

The chain couples TRBV6-5 to TRBJ2-2, with TRBD1 matching over 10 bases. Per germline, CDR1 MNHEY and CDR2 SVGAGI. The V gene end was trimmed by 4 bases and the J gene end by 7 bases; junction bases not matched to a gene: 6. This CDR3 has 15 amino acids. CDR3 region: CASSSTGTGDGELFF. CDR3 nucleotide sequence: TGTGCCAGCAGTTCGACCGGGACAGGGGACGGGGAGCTGTTTTTT.